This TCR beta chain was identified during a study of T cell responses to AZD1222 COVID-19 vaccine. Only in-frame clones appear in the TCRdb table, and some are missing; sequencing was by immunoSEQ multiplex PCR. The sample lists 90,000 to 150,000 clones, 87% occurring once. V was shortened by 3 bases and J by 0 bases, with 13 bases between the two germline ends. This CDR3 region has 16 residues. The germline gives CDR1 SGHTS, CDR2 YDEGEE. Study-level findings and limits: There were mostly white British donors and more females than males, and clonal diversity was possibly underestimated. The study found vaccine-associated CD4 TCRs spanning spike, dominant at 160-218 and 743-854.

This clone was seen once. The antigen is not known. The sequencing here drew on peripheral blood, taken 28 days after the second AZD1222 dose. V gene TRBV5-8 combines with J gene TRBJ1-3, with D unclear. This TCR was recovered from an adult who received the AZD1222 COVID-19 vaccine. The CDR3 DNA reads TGTGCCAGCAGCTCTCTTCAAGCTAACTCTGGAAACACCATATATTTT. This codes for CASSSLQANSGNTIYF.